These T cell receptor beta chains were read from a single sample in a study of human T cells and chemical hapten exposure. TCRdb re-derived calls from the RACE reads in MiXCR, one entry per CDR3 protein. The sample holds about 65,000 distinct CDR3 sequences, about 6.5% seen once. Material: whole blood. These receptors were obtained from a female donor in good health. Some clones in this sample may be carry-over from other donors' samples. CDR3s include the opening cysteine and the closing phenylalanine or tryptophan. D genes are given only for firm matches. A clone size is listed for some rows: how often the clone was seen (once, few, many), or a class if it is expanded.

d_gene,v_gene,j_gene,abundance,CDR3nt,CDR3aa
.,TRBV5-1,TRBJ1-5,few,TGCGCCAGCAGCTCAGGGGATAGCAATCAGCCCCAGCATTTT,CASSSGDSNQPQHF
TRBD1,TRBV28,TRBJ1-3,few,TGTGCCAGCAGTCCATTGGTTATAGGGGGCGCTCGCGAAAACACCATATATTTT,CASSPLVIGGARENTIYF
.,TRBV3-1,TRBJ1-4,few,TGTGCCAGCAGCCAATATTCCGGGGGACGAGAAAAACTGTTTTTT,CASSQYSGGREKLFF
TRBD1,TRBV16,TRBJ1-1,many,TGTGCCAGCAGCGCTTTAGGGACAGGGGGTTCCACTGAAGCTTTCTTT,CASSALGTGGSTEAFF
TRBD2,TRBV12-3/TRBV12-4,TRBJ2-7,many,TGTGCCAGCAGCCCGGGACTAGCGGGTCGCGAGCAGTACTTC,CASSPGLAGREQYF
TRBD1,TRBV10-3,TRBJ1-2,many,TGTGCCATCAGTGGTTTTGGGACAGGGAACTATGGCTACACCTTC,CAISGFGTGNYGYTF
.,TRBV20-1,TRBJ1-6,few,TGCAGTGCTTTGGGAGCGGGGGGCGCAAATAATTCACCCCTCCACTTT,CSALGAGGANNSPLHF
TRBD1,TRBV6-6,TRBJ1-5,few,TGTGCCAGCACCCCACGGGGACAGTCTAATCAGCCCCAGCATTTT,CASTPRGQSNQPQHF
.,TRBV18,TRBJ1-1,many,TGTGCCAGCTCACCTCGCATGGGGGACAAGGGAGGAGTCACTGAAGCTTTCTTT,CASSPRMGDKGGVTEAFF
.,TRBV6-1,TRBJ2-7,many,TGTGCCAGCACTTTCTCAAGTGGAGCCTACGAGCAGTACTTC,CASTFSSGAYEQYF
.,TRBV29-1,TRBJ2-3,few,TGCAGCGTTGAGGTCGGCTCCACAGATACGCAGTATTTT,CSVEVGSTDTQYF
.,TRBV2,TRBJ1-4,.,TGTGCCTGCAGCGAAGGGCCGAATGAAAAACTGTTTTTT,CACSEGPNEKLFF
TRBD1,TRBV7-9,TRBJ1-1,few,TGTGCCAGTTGGGGGACAGGGAACACTGAAGCTTTCTTT,CASWGTGNTEAFF
.,TRBV4-1,TRBJ2-5,many,TGCGCCAGCAGCCAGTTGTACCAAGAGACCCAGTACTTC,CASSQLYQETQYF
TRBD2,TRBV20-1,TRBJ2-5,many,TGCAGTGCTAGAGTGACTAGCGGCCAAATCGAGACCCAGTACTTC,CSARVTSGQIETQYF
.,TRBV7-3,TRBJ1-1,medium-sized,TGTGCCAGCAGCCCGACGGTGGGGCCCGGGACTGAAGCTTTCTTT,CASSPTVGPGTEAFF
TRBD2,TRBV29-1,TRBJ2-3,.,TGCAGCGTCGCCACTAGCGGGAGGGTAAAGGATACGCAGTATTTT,CSVATSGRVKDTQYF
.,TRBV27,TRBJ2-7,many,TGTGCCAGCTCTACACCGGGAGCCTCTATGCGGGAGCAGTACTTC,CASSTPGASMREQYF
TRBD1,TRBV5-5,TRBJ1-4,many,TGTGCCAGCAGCCGAGGACAGGGGGATACTAATGAAAAACTGTTTTTT,CASSRGQGDTNEKLFF
.,TRBV7-9,TRBJ1-1,many,TGTGCCAGCAGCTTGGGTATCGCTGAAGCTTTCTTT,CASSLGIAEAFF
.,TRBV5-5,TRBJ2-7,.,TGTGCCAGCTCTCTGACAGGAGAATACGAGCAGTACTTC,CASSLTGEYEQYF
.,TRBV12-3/TRBV12-4,TRBJ1-2,.,TGTGCCAGCAGTTCCCAAGGGGGTCCGGTTGGCTACACCTTC,CASSSQGGPVGYTF